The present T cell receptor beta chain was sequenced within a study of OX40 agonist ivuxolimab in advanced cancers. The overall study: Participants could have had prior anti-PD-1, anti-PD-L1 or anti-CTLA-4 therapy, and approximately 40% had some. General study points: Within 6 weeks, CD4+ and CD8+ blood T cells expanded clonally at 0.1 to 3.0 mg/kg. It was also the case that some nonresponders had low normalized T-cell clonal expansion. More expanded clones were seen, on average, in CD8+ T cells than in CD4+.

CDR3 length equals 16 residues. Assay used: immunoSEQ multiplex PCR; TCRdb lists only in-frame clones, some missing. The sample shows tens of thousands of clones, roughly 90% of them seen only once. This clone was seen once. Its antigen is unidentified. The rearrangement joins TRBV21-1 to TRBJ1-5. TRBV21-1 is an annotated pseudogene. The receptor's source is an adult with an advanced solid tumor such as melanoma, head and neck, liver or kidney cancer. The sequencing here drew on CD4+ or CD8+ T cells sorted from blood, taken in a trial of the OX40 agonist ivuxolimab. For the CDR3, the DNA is TGTGCCAGCAGCAATGGGGGGAGGGTAGTGGATCAGCCCCAGCATTTT. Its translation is CASSNGGRVVDQPQHF.